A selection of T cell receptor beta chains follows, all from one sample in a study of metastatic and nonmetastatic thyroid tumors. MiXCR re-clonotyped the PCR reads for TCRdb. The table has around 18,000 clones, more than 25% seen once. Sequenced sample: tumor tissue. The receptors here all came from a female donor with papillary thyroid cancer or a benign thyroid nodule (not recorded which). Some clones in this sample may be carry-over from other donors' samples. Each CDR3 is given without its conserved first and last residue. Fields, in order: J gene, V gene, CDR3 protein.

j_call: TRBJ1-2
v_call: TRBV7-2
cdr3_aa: ASSPGGTFGYT

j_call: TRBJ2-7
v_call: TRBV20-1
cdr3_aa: SASSTAGDEQY

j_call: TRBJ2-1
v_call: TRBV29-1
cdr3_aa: SVSVTRGNEQF

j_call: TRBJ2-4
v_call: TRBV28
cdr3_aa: ASSYRDSIQY

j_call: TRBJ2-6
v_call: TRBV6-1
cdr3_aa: ASSVTGSGANVLT

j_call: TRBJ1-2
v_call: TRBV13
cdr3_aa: ASLDREGGGYT

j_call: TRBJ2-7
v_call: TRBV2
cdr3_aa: ASSPRTGVYEQY

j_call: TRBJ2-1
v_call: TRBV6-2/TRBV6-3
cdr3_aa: ASTTAGPANEQF

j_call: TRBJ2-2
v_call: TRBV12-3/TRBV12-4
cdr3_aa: ASSLAVGGGSHGELF

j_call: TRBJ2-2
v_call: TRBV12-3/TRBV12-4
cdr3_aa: ASCREGGTGELF

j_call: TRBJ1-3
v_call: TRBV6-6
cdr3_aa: ASSYSKGYSGNTIY

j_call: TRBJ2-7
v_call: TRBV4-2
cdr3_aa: ASSQVGASGVHEQY

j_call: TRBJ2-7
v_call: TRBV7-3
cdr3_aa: ASSPTGGFDEQY

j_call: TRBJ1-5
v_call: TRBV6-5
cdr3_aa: ASSYSGQTNQPQH

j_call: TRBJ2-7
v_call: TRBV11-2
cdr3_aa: ASSWTSSEQY

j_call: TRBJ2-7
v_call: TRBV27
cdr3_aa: ASSPQVNYEQY